This TCR beta chain was captured in a study of cytomegalovirus exposure and HLA in healthy donors. Study findings and constraints: Cytomegalovirus status was reportedly diagnosed by the classifier with high sensitivity and specificity. According to a subsequent analysis, TCR clusters from the first cohort were inclined to appear together in the 100 to 150 validation repertoires. Among TCR sequences, most were rare, though some public TCRs appeared in many donors. It was about 180 TCR beta chains that were listed as cytomegalovirus-associated.

TCRdb's table, derived via immunoSEQ multiplex PCR, lists solely in-frame clones and lacks some. The sample has over 60,000 clones, approximately 97% seen once. As concerns this clone: The target antigen is unknown.

The CDR3 spans 15 residues. The V and J ends lost 7 bases and 2 bases, in that order; junction bases with no gene match: 6. The germline V gene encodes CDR1 MNHNS and CDR2 SASEGT. The TCR sequence derives from a man between 18 and 35 years old in good health and CMV-seronegative. The sequenced material came from PBMCs. This chain joins TRBV6-1 and TRBJ2-7, with 12 bases identical to TRBD2. Written as DNA, the CDR3 is TGTGCCAGCACTAGGACTAGCGGGACCCCCTACGAGCAGTACTTC. Amino acids: CASTRTSGTPYEQYF.